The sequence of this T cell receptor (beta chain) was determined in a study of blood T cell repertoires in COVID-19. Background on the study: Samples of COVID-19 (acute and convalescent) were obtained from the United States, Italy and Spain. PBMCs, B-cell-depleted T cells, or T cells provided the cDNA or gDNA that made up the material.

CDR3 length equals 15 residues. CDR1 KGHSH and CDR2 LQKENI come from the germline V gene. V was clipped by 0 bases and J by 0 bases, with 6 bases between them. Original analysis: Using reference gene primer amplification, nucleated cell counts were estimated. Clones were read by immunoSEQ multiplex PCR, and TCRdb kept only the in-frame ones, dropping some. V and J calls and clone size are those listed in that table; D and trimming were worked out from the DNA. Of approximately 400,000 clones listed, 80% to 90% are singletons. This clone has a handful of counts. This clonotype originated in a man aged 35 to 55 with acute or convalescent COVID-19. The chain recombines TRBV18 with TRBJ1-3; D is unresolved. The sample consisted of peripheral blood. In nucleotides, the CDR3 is TGTGCCAGCTCACCACCGGCCAACTCTGGAAACACCATATATTTT. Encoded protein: CASSPPANSGNTIYF.